These 24 T cell receptor beta chains originate from one sample sequenced in a study of blood T cell repertoires in COVID-19. Clones were read by immunoSEQ multiplex PCR, and TCRdb kept only the in-frame ones, dropping some. There are some 200,000 clones in the sample; about 81% occur only once, and about a tenth lies in the top ten. Sample: PBMCs or T cells enriched from blood (not recorded which). These receptors were taken from a man aged 35-49 years who had recovered from COVID-19.

The V and J genes are TRBV6-2 or TRBV6-3 and TRBJ2-1, with TRBD2 matching 8 bases. This CDR3 region has 16 residues. Trimming removed 4 bases from V and 5 bases from J; junction bases left unmatched: 10. Germline CDR1 reads MNHEY; CDR2 reads SVGEGT. CDR3 protein: CASSSRSGLANNEQFF. The CDR3 coding sequence is TGTGCCAGCAGTTCCCGATCAGGACTAGCCAACAATGAGCAGTTCTTC.

This clone was seen only a few times. The chain has TRBV7-2 and TRBJ1-1, with D tentatively TRBD1 (5 bases). The CDR3 loop spans 14 amino acids. In germline, CDR1 is SGHTA, CDR2 FQGNSA. Trimming cost V 3 bases and J 6 bases, with 14 bases left between them. The CDR3 coding sequence is TGTGCCAGCAGCTTTTACTCGGCAGGGTCTGAAGCTTTCTTT. Amino acid sequence: CASSFYSAGSEAFF.

This rearrangement joins TRBV5-1 to TRBJ2-5; perhaps TRBD1 as D (5 bases). Trimming removed 7 bases from V and 5 bases from J, with 18 bases in between. Germline lookup yields CDR1 SGHRS and CDR2 YFSETQ. The CDR3 runs 14 residues. CDR3 loop: CASLPNLPGETQYF. Written as DNA, the CDR3 is TGCGCCAGCCTACCTAATCTACCAGGGGAGACCCAGTACTTC. Variable domain in full (rest from reference TRBV5-1 and TRBJ2-5): KAGVTQTPRYLIKTRGQQVTLSCSPISGHRSVSWYQQTPGQGLQFLFEYFSETQRNKGNFPGRFSGRQFSNSRSEMNVSTLELGDSALYLCASLPNLPGETQYFGPGTRLLVL.

As DNA, the CDR3 is TGTGCCAGCAGTGTTATAACGGGAGAGACCCAGTACTTC. It encodes CASSVITGETQYF. This chain links TRBV25-1 with TRBJ2-5, with unresolved D. The V end was cut by 4 bases, the J end by 4 bases, with 10 bases between. CDR1 and CDR2 (germline): MGHDK, SYGVNS. The CDR3 consists of 13 residues.

This chain connects TRBV18 to TRBJ2-7; 9 bases line up with TRBD1. Losses at the gene ends were 5 bases for V and 2 bases for J; bases not matched to a gene: 4. This CDR3 comprises 14 residues. Germline-derived CDR1 and CDR2 are KGHSH and LQKENI. The CDR3 sequence: CASSGDRAAYEQYF. For the CDR3, the DNA is TGTGCCAGCTCAGGGGACAGGGCCGCCTACGAGCAGTACTTC.

The chain is built from TRBV2 and TRBJ1-2; tentatively, D is TRBD1 (5 bases). The V end was cut by 6 bases, the J end by 1 base, with 15 bases between. The CDR3 runs to 15 residues. CDR1 is SNHLY, CDR2 FYNNEI, per germline. CDR3 sequence (DNA): TGTGCCAGCAGATCCCTCGGGGGGTATAACTATGGCTACACCTTC. Its protein is CASRSLGGYNYGYTF. Together with reference TRBV2 and TRBJ1-2, the CDR3 gives the full variable domain: EPEVTQTPSHQVTQMGQEVILRCVPISNHLYFYWYRQILGQKVEFLVSFYNNEISEKSEIFDDQFSVERPDGSNFTLKIRSTKLEDSAMYFCASRSLGGYNYGYTFGSGTRLTVV.

This chain joins TRBV3-1 (or the pseudogene TRBV3-2) and TRBJ2-7, with TRBD2 as a possible D gene (5 bases). CDR1 and CDR2 from the germline V gene are LGHDT and YNNKEL (reference sequence). This CDR3 comprises 15 residues. Trimming removed 1 base at V and 3 bases at J, with 13 bases between. CDR3 loop: CASSQARLAGYEQYF. In DNA, the CDR3 is TGTGCCAGCAGCCAAGCCCGTCTAGCCGGCTACGAGCAGTACTTC.

CDR3 region: CASSPGPGGWGNGYTF. CDR3 in DNA: TGTGCCAGCTCACCAGGACCGGGGGGCTGGGGAAATGGCTACACCTTC. The chain has TRBV18 and TRBJ1-2; weak D call: TRBD1 (6 bases). Trimming took off 2 bases at V and 6 bases at J, with 19 bases between the two ends. The CDR3 loop spans 16 amino acids. Germline V lookup: CDR1 KGHSH, CDR2 LQKENI.

This chain joins TRBV7-8 and TRBJ2-1; TRBD2 is a possible D gene (5 bases). The CDR3 consists of 16 residues. Germline CDR1 reads SGHVS; CDR2 reads FQNEAQ. V gave up 1 base and J gave up 6 bases, with 16 bases separating them. The CDR3 sequence is CASSLVRTTTLNEQFF. The CDR3 DNA sequence: TGTGCCAGCAGCTTAGTGAGGACGACTACGCTCAATGAGCAGTTCTTC.

This chain connects TRBV6-5 to TRBJ1-2; TRBD1 aligns across 7 bases. Germline trimming cut 10 bases from V and 6 bases from J; bases unmatched to any gene: 14. Germline assignment: CDR1 MNHEY and CDR2 SVGAGI. CDR3 size: 14 residues. The CDR3 region is CATSTATGSDGYTF. The CDR3 coding sequence is TGTGCCACCTCAACTGCGACAGGGAGCGATGGCTACACCTTC.

V is TRBV10-3 and J is TRBJ2-7; the match to TRBD1 covers 9 bases. The CDR3 contains 12 residues. Trimming at V came to 10 bases and at J to 5 bases, leaving 6 bases not matched to a gene. In germline, CDR1 is ENHRY, CDR2 SYGVKD. CDR3 region: CATRDRVDEQYF. CDR3 coding DNA: TGTGCCACCCGGGACAGGGTGGACGAGCAGTACTTC.

The chain recombines TRBV6-6 with TRBJ1-5; D is unclear. This CDR3 spans 15 amino acids. Germline-derived CDR1 and CDR2 are MNHNY and SVGAGI (reference sequence). V shed 2 bases and J shed 3 bases, with 11 bases lying between them. The CDR3 region is CASSYIGQFNQPQHF. The DNA of the CDR3 is TGTGCCAGCAGTTACATTGGGCAGTTCAATCAGCCCCAGCATTTT.

This chain connects TRBV27 to TRBJ1-6, with TRBD1 identical over 8 bases. Trimming took 6 bases from V and 10 from J; bases not matched to a gene: 14. In germline, CDR1 is MNHEY, CDR2 SMNVEV (reference sequence). The CDR3 consists of 16 residues. The CDR3 here is CASSKRPTGGGSPLHF. The CDR3 nucleotides are TGTGCCAGCAGCAAACGCCCTACAGGGGGTGGCTCACCCCTCCACTTT.

The chain joins TRBV18 to TRBJ2-1, with 7 nucleotides matching TRBD1. Germline lookup yields CDR1 KGHSH and CDR2 LQKENI. This CDR3 is built from 18 residues. The V segment lost 8 bases and the J segment 5 bases; nucleotides outside the gene matches: 21. The CDR3 here is CASRSRLSQGIRDNEQFF. The CDR3 DNA reads as TGTGCCAGCCGCTCGAGATTATCACAGGGGATTAGGGACAATGAGCAGTTCTTC.

The rearrangement joins TRBV10-1 to TRBJ2-7; tentatively, D is TRBD2 (6 bases). Germline CDR1 reads WNHNN; CDR2 reads SYGVQD (reference sequence). Trimming removed 2 bases at V and 0 bases at J, with 8 bases between. The CDR3 is 14 amino acids. In nucleotides, the CDR3 is TGCGCCAGCAGTGAGGTGCGGGGCTCCTACGAGCAGTACTTC. Its translation: CASSEVRGSYEQYF.

This chain connects TRBV7-9 to TRBJ2-5, with 7 bases aligning to TRBD1. With 5 bases clipped from V and 5 bases from J, the junction kept 5 bases outside the gene matches. The CDR3 length is 13 residues. Per the germline V gene, CDR1 is SEHNR and CDR2 is FQNEAQ (reference sequence). CDR3 nucleotide sequence: TGTGCCAGCAGCGCCGACAGGGTTGAGACCCAGTACTTC. Residues: CASSADRVETQYF.

This chain uses TRBV6-5 with TRBJ1-1; possibly TRBD1 for D (5 bases). Germline-derived CDR1 and CDR2 are MNHEY and SVGAGI. The V and J ends lost 0 bases and 3 bases respectively, with 11 bases between them. The CDR3 covers 15 residues. The CDR3 coding sequence is TGTGCCAGCAGTTACTCACCCGCACAGGACACTGAAGCTTTCTTT. This encodes CASSYSPAQDTEAFF.

V and J are TRBV19 and TRBJ2-7, with D possibly matching TRBD1 (6 bases). CDR1 LNHDA and CDR2 SQIVND come from the germline V gene (reference sequence). The CDR3 spans 14 residues. With 5 bases removed from V and 0 bases from J, the gap between germline ends came to 11 bases. The CDR3 region has the DNA TGTGCCAGTAGTGAACAGGGATCCTCCTACGAGCAGTACTTC. This translates into CASSEQGSSYEQYF.

This clone was found a few times. The chain has TRBV10-3 and TRBJ2-7; tentatively, D is TRBD2 (5 bases). Trimming took 5 bases from V and 5 from J, leaving 7 bases between them. Germline V gene data show CDR1 as ENHRY and CDR2 as SYGVKD. This CDR3 region has 11 residues. The CDR3 spells CAISQRDEQYF. The CDR3 DNA reads as TGTGCCATCAGTCAGAGGGACGAGCAGTACTTC.

The chain employs TRBV6-6 and TRBJ1-6, with 7 nucleotides matching TRBD1. The trim removed 5 bases at V and 4 bases at J, leaving 26 bases unmatched. CDR3 length equals 22 residues. From germline, CDR1 is MNHNY and CDR2 SVGAGI (reference sequence). Written as DNA, the CDR3 is TGTGCCAGCAGTCACCGGACAGGCAGATCGGGTCCCTCGAGGGGGTATAATTCACCCCTCCACTTT. Translation: CASSHRTGRSGPSRGYNSPLHF.

This chain connects TRBV7-8 to TRBJ2-3; unclear D gene. Deletions cut 2 bases from V and 6 bases from J, with 12 bases between. This CDR3 contains 14 residues. Germline V gene sequence: CDR1 SGHVS, CDR2 FQNEAQ. CDR3 in DNA: TGTGCCAGCAGCTTATATAATTTTGCGGATACGCAGTATTTT. Protein: CASSLYNFADTQYF.

The chain is built from TRBV18 and TRBJ2-5, with D unresolved. The germline V gene encodes CDR1 KGHSH and CDR2 LQKENI. The CDR3 totals 12 residues. The V end lost 2 bases, the J end lost 4 bases, and 5 bases lay between the germline ends. CDR3 bases: TGTGCCAGCTCACCATCCCGAGAGACCCAGTACTTC. This gives the protein CASSPSRETQYF.

In this sample, this clone turned up a few times. The CDR3 coding sequence is TGCAGCGTTGTGGCCAGGGGGCTTTCGAATGAGCAGTTCTTC. It translates to CSVVARGLSNEQFF. V usage is TRBV29-1 and J usage is TRBJ2-1; 8 bases line up with TRBD1. CDR3 length: 14 amino acids. Germline values: CDR1 SQVTM, CDR2 ANQGSEA. With 4 bases clipped from V and 7 bases from J, the junction kept 9 bases outside the gene matches.

The rearrangement joins TRBV4-1 to TRBJ2-1, with a possible D match to TRBD1 (5 bases). With 0 bases removed from V and 9 bases from J, the gap between germline ends came to 12 bases. The germline gives CDR1 MGHRA, CDR2 YSYEKL. The CDR3 has 14 residues. CDR3: CASSQDRGSGEQFF. Here the CDR3 DNA reads TGCGCCAGCAGCCAAGATAGGGGTTCTGGTGAGCAGTTCTTC.